This TCR beta chain was retrieved from a study of OX40 agonist ivuxolimab in advanced cancers. Findings and caveats of the study: Patients who responded partially at 0.1-3.0 mg/kg showed clonal expansion ranking among the lowest. At 0.1 to 3.0 mg/kg and by week 6, CD4+ and CD8+ T cells in the blood had expanded clonally.

Concerning this clone: Its antigen remains unknown.

Produced via immunoSEQ multiplex PCR; TCRdb's table is partial and in-frame only. The table lists tens of thousands of clones, 65% to 90% of them singletons. If patients had autoimmune disease history or systemic immunosuppression, they were excluded. This CDR3 has 14 amino acids. Germline CDR1 SGHDT, CDR2 YYEEEE. V dropped 4 bases and J dropped 1 base, with 11 bases sitting between them. The sample was CD4+ or CD8+ T cells sorted from blood, taken in a trial of the OX40 agonist ivuxolimab. The chain is built from TRBV5-6 and TRBJ1-1; D remains unclear. The clonotype originates from an adult with an advanced solid tumor such as melanoma, head and neck, liver or kidney cancer. The CDR3 here is CASSRTGRNTEAFF. The CDR3 coding sequence is TGTGCCAGCAGCCGGACCGGGAGGAACACTGAAGCTTTCTTT. Variable domain in full (rest from reference TRBV5-6 and TRBJ1-1): DAGVTQSPTHLIKTRGQQVTLRCSPKSGHDTVSWYQQALGQGPQFIFQYYEEEERQRGNFPDRFSGHQFPNYSSELNVNALLLGDSALYLCASSRTGRNTEAFFGQGTRLTVV.